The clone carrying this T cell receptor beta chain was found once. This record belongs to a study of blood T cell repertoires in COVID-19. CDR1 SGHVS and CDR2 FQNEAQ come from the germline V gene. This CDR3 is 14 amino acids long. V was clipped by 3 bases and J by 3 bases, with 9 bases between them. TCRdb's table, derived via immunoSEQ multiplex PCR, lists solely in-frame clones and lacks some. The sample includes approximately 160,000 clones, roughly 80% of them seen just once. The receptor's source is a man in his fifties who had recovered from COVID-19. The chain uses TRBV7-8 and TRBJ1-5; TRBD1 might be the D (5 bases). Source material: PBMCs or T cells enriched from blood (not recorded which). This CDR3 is CASSFDSLNQPQHF. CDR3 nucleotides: TGTGCCAGCAGCTTCGACAGCCTCAATCAGCCCCAGCATTTT. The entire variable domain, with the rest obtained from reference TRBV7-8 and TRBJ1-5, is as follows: GAGVSQSPRYKVAKRGQDVALRCDPISGHVSLFWYQQALGQGPEFLTYFQNEAQLDKSGLPSDRFFAERPEGSVSTLKIQRTQQEDSAVYLCASSFDSLNQPQHFGDGTRLSIL.